This TCR beta chain was recorded in a study of esophageal squamous cell carcinoma under preoperative chemotherapy. Study in general: Both tumor-infiltrating lymphocytes and peripheral blood T cells had their TCR repertoires profiled. General study results and limits: Abundant clones tended to shrink rather than expand after paclitaxel-nedaplatin. After treatment, tumor-infiltrating lymphocytes apparently came partly from blood T cells.

Specified time point: after preoperative PTX-NDP chemotherapy. Paclitaxel-nedaplatin chemotherapy was given to patients ahead of their surgery. Each CDR3 protein is one row after TCRdb ran MiXCR on the PCR reads. The table records some 18,000 distinct CDR3 sequences, roughly 50% of them present only once. Points on this clonotype: Its antigen is not identified.

The material was obtained from a patient given preoperative chemotherapy. This clonotype was sampled from a human donor with esophageal squamous cell carcinoma. The donor label of this sample is uncertain.

The CDR3 coding sequence is TGTGCCAGCAGCCGACAGGGGTCGCCCCAGTACTTC. Translated, it gives CASSRQGSPQYF. The chain links TRBV6-1 to TRBJ2-5, with 8 positions matching TRBD1. After removal of 6 bases from V and 9 bases from J, the junction contained 6 bases not matched to a gene. The CDR3 consists of 12 residues. Germline V lookup: CDR1 MNHNS, CDR2 SASEGT.